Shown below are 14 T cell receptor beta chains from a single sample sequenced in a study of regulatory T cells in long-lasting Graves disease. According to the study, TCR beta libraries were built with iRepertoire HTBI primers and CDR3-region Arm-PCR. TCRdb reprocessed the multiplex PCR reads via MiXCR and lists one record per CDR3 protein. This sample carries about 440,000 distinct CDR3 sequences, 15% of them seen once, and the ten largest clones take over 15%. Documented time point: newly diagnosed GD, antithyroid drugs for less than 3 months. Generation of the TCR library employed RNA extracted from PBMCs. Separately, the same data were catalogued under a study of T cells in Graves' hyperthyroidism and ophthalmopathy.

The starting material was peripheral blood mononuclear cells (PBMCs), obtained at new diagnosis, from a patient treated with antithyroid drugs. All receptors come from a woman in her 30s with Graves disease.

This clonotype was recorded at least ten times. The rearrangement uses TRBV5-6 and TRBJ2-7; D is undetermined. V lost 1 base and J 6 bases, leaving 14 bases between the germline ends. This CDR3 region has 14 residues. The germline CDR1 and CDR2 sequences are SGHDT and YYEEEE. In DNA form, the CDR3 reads TGTGCCAGCAGCTTGCGTCCCATCCTGGCCGAGCAGTACTTC. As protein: CASSLRPILAEQYF.

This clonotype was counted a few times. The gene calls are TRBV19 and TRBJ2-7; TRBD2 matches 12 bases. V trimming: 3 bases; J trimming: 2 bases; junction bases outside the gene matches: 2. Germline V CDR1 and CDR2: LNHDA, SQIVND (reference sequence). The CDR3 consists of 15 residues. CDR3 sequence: CASSILAGGPYEQYF. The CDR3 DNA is TGTGCCAGTAGTATCCTAGCGGGAGGGCCCTACGAGCAGTACTTC.

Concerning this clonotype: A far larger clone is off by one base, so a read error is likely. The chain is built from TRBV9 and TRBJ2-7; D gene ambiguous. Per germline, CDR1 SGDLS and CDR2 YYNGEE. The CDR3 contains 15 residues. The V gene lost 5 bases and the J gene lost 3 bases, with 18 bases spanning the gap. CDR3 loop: CASSLTTAERYEQYF. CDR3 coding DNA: TGTGCCAGCAGTTTGACGACCGCGGAGCGCTACGAGCAGTACTTC.

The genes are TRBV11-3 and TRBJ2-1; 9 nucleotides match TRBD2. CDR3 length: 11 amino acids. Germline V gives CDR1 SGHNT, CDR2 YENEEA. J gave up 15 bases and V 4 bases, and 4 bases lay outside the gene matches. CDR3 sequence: CASSSGTSWFF. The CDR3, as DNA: TGTGCCAGCAGCTCGGGGACTAGCTGGTTCTTC.

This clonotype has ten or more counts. Here the CDR3 reads CAITGTSATGELFF. The CDR3 DNA is TGTGCCATCACCGGGACTAGCGCCACCGGGGAGCTGTTTTTT. The chain combines TRBV10-3 with TRBJ2-2; 10 bases are shared with TRBD2. Trimming cost V 7 bases and J 4 bases; bases outside gene matches: 3. CDR3 length equals 14 residues. CDR1 and CDR2 from the germline V gene are ENHRY and SYGVKD.

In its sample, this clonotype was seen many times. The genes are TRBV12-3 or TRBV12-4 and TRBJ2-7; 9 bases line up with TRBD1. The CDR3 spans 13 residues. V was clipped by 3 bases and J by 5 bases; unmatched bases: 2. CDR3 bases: TGTGCCAGCAGTTTCACAGGGGGCAACGAGCAGTACTTC. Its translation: CASSFTGGNEQYF.

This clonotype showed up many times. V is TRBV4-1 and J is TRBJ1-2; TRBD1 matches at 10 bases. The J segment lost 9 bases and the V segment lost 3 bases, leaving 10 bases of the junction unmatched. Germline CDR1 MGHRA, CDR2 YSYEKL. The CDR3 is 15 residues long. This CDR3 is CASSHPGQGTRSYTF. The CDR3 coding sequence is TGCGCCAGCAGCCACCCGGGACAGGGGACTCGAAGCTACACCTTC.

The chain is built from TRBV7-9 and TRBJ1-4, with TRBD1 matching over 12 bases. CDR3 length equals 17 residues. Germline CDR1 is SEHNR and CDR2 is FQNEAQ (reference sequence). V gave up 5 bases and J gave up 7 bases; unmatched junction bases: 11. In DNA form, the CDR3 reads TGTGCCAGCAGCGCCGTGGGACAGGGGGCTGGCGGTGAAAAACTGTTTTTT. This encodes CASSAVGQGAGGEKLFF.

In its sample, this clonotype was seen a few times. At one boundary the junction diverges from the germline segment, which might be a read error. In DNA, the CDR3 is TGTGCCAGCAGTTTAGCGGGGCGGGCCCTAGCCAAAAACATTCAGTACTTC. Translation gives CASSLAGRALAKNIQYF. This chain connects TRBV7-9 to TRBJ2-4, with TRBD2 matching 8 bases. The CDR3 extends over 17 amino acids. The germline CDR1 and CDR2 sequences are SEHNR and FQNEAQ (reference sequence). The full variable domain, completed using reference TRBV7-9 and TRBJ2-4, is DTGVSQNPRHKITKRGQNVTFRCDPISEHNRLYWYRQTLGQGPEFLTYFQNEAQLEKSRLLSDRFSAERPKGSFSTLEIQRTEQGDSAMYLCASSLAGRALAKNIQYFGAGTRLSVL.

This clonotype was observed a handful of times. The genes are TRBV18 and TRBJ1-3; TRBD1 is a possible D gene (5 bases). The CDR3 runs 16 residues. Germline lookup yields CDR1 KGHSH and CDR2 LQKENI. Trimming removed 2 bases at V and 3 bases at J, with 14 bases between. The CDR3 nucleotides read TGTGCCAGCTCACCATTTGGGACGGTGGTTGGAAACACCATATATTTT. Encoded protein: CASSPFGTVVGNTIYF.

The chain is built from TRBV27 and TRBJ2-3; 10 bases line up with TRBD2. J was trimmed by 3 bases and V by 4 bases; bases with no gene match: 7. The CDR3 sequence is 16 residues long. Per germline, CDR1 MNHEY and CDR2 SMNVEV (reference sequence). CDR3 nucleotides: TGTGCCAGCAGTTCCCACCCTAGCGGGAGTACAGATACGCAGTATTTT. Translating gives CASSSHPSGSTDTQYF.

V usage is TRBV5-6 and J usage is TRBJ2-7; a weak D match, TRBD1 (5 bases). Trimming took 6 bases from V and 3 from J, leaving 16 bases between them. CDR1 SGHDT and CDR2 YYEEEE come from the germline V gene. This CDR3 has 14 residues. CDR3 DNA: TGTGCCAGCACCCAGGTCGACCAGGGCTACGAGCAGTACTTC. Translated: CASTQVDQGYEQYF.

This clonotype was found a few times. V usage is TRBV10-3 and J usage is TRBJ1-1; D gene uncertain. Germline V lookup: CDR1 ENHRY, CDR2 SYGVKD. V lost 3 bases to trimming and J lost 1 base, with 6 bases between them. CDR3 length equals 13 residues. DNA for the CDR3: TGTGCCATCAGTGAACCGAGGAACACTGAAGCTTTCTTT. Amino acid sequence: CAISEPRNTEAFF.

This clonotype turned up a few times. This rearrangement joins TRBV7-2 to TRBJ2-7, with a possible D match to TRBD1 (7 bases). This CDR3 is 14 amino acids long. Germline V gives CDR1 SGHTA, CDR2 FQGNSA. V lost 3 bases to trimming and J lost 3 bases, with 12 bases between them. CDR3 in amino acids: CASSFAGQLYEQYF. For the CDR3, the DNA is TGTGCCAGCAGCTTCGCGGGACAGCTCTACGAGCAGTACTTC.